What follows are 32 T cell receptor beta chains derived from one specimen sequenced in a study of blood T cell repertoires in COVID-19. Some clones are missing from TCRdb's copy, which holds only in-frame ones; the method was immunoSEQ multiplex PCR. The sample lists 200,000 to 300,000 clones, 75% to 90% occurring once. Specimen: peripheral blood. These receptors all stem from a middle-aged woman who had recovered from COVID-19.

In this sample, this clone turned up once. CDR3 nucleotides: TGTGCCTGGAGTGCGACAGGGGCGGAAAAACTGTTTTTT. Its translation is CAWSATGAEKLFF. The genes are TRBV30 and TRBJ1-4, with TRBD1 matching 8 bases. From germline, CDR1 is GTSNPN and CDR2 SVGIG (reference sequence). The CDR3 spans 13 residues. The junction had 3 bases not matched to a gene; V was cut back by 1 base and J by 8 bases.

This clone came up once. CDR3 nucleotides: TGTGCCACCGACCCGAGAGGCGGGACAGGCAACGGCTACACCTTC. Translated, it gives CATDPRGGTGNGYTF. This chain joins TRBV2 and TRBJ1-2; 8 bases align to TRBD1. This CDR3 contains 15 residues. J gave up 8 bases and V 10 bases, and 18 bases lay outside the gene matches. Looked up from germline, CDR1 is SNHLY and CDR2 is FYNNEI.

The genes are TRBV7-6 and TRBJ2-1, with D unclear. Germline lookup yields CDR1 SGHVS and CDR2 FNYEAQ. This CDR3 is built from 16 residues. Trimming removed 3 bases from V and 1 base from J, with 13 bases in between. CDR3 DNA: TGTGCCAGCAGCTTCATTCAGACAAGGTCCTACAATGAGCAGTTCTTC. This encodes CASSFIQTRSYNEQFF.

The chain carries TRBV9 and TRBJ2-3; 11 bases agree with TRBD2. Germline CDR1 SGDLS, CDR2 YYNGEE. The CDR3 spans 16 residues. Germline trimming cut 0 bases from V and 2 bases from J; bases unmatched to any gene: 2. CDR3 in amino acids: CASSVGLAGPTDTQYF. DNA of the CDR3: TGTGCCAGCAGCGTAGGACTAGCGGGGCCCACAGATACGCAGTATTTT.

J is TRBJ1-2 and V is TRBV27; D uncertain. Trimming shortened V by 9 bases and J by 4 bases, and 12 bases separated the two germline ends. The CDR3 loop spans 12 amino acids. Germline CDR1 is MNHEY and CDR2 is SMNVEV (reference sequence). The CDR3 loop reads CASSPSGYGYTF. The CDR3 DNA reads TGTGCCAGTTCCCCCTCCGGCTATGGCTACACCTTC.

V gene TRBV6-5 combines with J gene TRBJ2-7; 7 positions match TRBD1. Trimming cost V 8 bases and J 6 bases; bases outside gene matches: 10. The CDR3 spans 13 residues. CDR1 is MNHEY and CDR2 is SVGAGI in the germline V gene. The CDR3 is CASWMDRFGEQYF. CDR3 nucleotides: TGTGCCAGCTGGATGGACAGGTTTGGCGAGCAGTACTTC.

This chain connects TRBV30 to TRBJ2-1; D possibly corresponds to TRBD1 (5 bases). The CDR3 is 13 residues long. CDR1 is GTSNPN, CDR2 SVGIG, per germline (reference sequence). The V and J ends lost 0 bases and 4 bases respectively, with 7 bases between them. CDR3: CAWSVRTYNEQFF. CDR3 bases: TGTGCCTGGAGTGTACGGACATACAATGAGCAGTTCTTC. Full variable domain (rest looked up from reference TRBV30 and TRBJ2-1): SQTIHQWPATLVQPVGSPLSLECTVEGTSNPNLYWYRQAAGRGLQLLFYSVGIGQISSEVPQNLSASRPQDRQFILSSKKLLLSDSGFYLCAWSVRTYNEQFFGPGTRLTVL.

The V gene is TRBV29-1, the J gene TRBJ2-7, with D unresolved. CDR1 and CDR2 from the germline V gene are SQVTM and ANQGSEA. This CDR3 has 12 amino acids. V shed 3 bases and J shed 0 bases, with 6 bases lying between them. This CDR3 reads CSVEADSYEQYF. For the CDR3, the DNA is TGCAGCGTTGAGGCCGACTCCTACGAGCAGTACTTC.

The CDR3 nucleotides read TGTGCCAGCAGCGTAGGTAGAGCCGGCTACGAGCAGTACTTC. Translated: CASSVGRAGYEQYF. V usage is TRBV9 and J usage is TRBJ2-7; no clear D gene. CDR1 is SGDLS, CDR2 YYNGEE, per germline. With 0 bases removed from V and 3 bases from J, the gap between germline ends came to 10 bases. The CDR3 covers 14 residues.

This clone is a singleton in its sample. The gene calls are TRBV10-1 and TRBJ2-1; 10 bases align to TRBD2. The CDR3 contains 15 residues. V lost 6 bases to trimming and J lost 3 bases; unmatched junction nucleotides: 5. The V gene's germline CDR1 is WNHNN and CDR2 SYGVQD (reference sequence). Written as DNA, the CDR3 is TGCGCCAGCAGGGTAGCGGGGGGCTACTACAATGAGCAGTTCTTC. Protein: CASRVAGGYYNEQFF.

For the CDR3, the DNA is TGTGCCAGCAGCTTAGGCCTAGCGGGGGGGGAAGAGACCCAGTACTTC. It codes for CASSLGLAGGEETQYF. The chain recombines TRBV7-2 with TRBJ2-5; 12 bases match TRBD2. V lost 1 base, J lost 3 bases, and 3 bases stayed unmatched. The CDR3 is made up of 16 amino acids. Germline CDR1 is SGHTA and CDR2 is FQGNSA.

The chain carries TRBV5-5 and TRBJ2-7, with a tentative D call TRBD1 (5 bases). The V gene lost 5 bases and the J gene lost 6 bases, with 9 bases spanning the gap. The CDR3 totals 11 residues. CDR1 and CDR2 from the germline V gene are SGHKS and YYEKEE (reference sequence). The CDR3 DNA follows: TGTGCCAGCAGACTGGGGCTCGAGCAGTACTTC. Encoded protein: CASRLGLEQYF.

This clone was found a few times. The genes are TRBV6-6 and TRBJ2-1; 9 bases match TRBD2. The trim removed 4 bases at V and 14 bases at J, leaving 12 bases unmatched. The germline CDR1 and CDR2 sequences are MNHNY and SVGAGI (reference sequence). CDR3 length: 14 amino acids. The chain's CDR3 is CASSFGLALGLEFF. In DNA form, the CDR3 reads TGTGCCAGCAGTTTCGGACTAGCGTTGGGTTTAGAGTTCTTC.

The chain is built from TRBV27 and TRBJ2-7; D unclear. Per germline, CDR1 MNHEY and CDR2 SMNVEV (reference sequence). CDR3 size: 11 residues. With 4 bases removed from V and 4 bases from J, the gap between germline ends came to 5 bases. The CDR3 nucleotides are TGTGCCAGCAGTTCCGGGTACGAGCAGTACTTC. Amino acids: CASSSGYEQYF.

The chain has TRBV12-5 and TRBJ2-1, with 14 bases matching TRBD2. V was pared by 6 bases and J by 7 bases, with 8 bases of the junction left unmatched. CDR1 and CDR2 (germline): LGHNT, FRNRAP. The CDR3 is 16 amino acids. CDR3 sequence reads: CASGARLAGGRNEQFF. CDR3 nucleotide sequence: TGTGCTAGTGGCGCCCGACTAGCGGGGGGGCGGAATGAGCAGTTCTTC.

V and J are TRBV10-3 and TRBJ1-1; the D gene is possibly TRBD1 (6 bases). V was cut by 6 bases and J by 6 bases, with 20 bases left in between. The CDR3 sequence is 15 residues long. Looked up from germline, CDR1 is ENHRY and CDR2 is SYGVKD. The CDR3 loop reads CAISPTTGNSAEAFF. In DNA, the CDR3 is TGTGCCATCAGCCCCACAACAGGGAACTCCGCTGAAGCTTTCTTT.

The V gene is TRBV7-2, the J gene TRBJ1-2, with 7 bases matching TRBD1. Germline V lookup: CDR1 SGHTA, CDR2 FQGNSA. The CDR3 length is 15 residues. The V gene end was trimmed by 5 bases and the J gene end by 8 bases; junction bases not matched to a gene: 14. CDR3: CASSPRTGGLAGYTF. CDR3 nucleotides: TGTGCCAGCAGCCCGCGGACAGGCGGGTTGGCCGGCTACACCTTC. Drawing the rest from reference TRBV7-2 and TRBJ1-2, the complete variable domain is GAGVSQSPSNKVTEKGKDVELRCDPISGHTALYWYRQSLGQGLEFLIYFQGNSAPDKSGLPSDRFSAERTGGSVSTLTIQRTQQEDSAVYLCASSPRTGGLAGYTFGSGTRLTVV.

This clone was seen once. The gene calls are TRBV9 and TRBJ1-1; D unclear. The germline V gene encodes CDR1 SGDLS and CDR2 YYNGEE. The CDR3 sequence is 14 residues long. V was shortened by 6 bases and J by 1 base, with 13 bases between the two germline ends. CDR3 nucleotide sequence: TGTGCCAGCAATAGAGGGCAGGCGAACACTGAAGCTTTCTTT. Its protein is CASNRGQANTEAFF.

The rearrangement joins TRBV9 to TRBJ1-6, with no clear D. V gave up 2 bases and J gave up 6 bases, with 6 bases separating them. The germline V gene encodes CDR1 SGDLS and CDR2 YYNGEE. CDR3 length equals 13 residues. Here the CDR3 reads CASSVRANSPLHF. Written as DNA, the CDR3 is TGTGCCAGCAGCGTGAGGGCTAATTCACCCCTCCACTTT.

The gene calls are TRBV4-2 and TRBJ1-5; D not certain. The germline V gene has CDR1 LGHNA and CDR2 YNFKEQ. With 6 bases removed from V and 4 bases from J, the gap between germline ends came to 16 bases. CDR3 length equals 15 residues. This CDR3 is CASSALGGGNQPQHF. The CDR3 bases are TGTGCCAGCAGTGCCTTAGGAGGAGGGAATCAGCCCCAGCATTTT.

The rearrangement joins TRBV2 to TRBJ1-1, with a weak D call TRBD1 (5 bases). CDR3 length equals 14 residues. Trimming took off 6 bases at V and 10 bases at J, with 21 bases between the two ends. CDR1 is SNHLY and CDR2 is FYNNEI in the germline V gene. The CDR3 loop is CASSATAGNTRAFF. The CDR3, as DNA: TGTGCCAGCAGCGCTACGGCAGGGAACACCCGAGCTTTCTTT.

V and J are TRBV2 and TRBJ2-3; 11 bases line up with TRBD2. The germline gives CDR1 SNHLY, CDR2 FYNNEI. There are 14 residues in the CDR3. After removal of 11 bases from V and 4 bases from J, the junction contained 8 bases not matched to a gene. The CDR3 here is CAGHSGGAADTQYF. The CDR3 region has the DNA TGTGCCGGCCATAGCGGGGGGGCTGCAGATACGCAGTATTTT.

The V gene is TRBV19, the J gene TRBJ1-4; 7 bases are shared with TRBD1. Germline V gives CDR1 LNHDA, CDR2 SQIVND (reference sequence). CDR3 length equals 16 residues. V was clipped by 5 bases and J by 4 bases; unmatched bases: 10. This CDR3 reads CASSLRRDSLNEKLFF. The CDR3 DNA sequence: TGTGCCAGTAGTCTTCGCCGGGACAGCCTTAATGAAAAACTGTTTTTT.

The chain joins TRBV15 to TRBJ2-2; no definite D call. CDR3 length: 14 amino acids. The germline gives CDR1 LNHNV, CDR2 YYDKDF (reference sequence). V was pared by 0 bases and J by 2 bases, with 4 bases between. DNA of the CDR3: TGTGCCACCAGCAGAGATAGTAACACCGGGGAGCTGTTTTTT. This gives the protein CATSRDSNTGELFF.

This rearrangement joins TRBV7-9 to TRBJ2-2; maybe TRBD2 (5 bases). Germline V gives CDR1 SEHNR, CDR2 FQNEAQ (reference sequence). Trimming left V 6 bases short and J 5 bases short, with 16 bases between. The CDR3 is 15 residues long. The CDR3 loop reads CASSKDNRGTGELFF. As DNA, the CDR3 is TGTGCCAGCAGTAAAGACAACCGAGGGACCGGGGAGCTGTTTTTT. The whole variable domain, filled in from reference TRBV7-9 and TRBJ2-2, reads DTGVSQNPRHKITKRGQNVTFRCDPISEHNRLYWYRQTLGQGPEFLTYFQNEAQLEKSRLLSDRFSAERPKGSFSTLEIQRTEQGDSAMYLCASSKDNRGTGELFFGEGSRLTVL.

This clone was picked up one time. As DNA, the CDR3 is TGTGCCATCACGACCCAGGGTGGAAACACCATATATTTT. Translation: CAITTQGGNTIYF. The chain uses TRBV10-3 and TRBJ1-3; D is perhaps TRBD1 (5 bases). Germline CDR1 reads ENHRY; CDR2 reads SYGVKD. V gave up 7 bases and J gave up 3 bases, with 10 bases separating them. CDR3 length: 13 residues.

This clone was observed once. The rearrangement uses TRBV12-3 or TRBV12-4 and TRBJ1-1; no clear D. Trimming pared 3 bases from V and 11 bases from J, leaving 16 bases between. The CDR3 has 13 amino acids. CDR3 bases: TGTGCCAGCAGTTTTCTGGCAGGCCCCCCGGCTTTCTTT. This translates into CASSFLAGPPAFF.

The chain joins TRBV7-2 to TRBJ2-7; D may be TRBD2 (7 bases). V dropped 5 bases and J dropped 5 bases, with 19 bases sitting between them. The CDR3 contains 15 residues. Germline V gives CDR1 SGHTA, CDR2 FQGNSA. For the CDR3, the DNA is TGTGCCAGCAGCGCCCGGGCGGGGGCCCGCGACGAGCAGTACTTC. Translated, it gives CASSARAGARDEQYF.

CDR3: CASSPRGSSMAFF. CDR3 nucleotide sequence: TGTGCCAGCAGTCCCCGGGGGTCGAGTATGGCTTTCTTT. The chain links TRBV12-3 or TRBV12-4 to TRBJ1-1; perhaps TRBD1 as D (5 bases). Trimming pared 5 bases from V and 11 bases from J, leaving 18 bases between. The length of the CDR3 is 13 residues.

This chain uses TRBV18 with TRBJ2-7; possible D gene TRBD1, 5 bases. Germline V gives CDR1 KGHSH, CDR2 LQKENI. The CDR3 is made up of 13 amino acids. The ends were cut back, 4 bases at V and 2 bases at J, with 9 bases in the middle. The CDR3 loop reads CASSLQGTYEQYF. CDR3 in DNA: TGTGCCAGCTCACTCCAGGGTACCTACGAGCAGTACTTC.

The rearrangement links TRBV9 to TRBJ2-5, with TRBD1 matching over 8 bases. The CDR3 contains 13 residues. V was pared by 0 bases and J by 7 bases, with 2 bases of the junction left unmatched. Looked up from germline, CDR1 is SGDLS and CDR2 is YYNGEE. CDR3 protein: CASSVEGQGTQYF. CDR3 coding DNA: TGTGCCAGCAGCGTAGAAGGACAGGGGACCCAGTACTTC.

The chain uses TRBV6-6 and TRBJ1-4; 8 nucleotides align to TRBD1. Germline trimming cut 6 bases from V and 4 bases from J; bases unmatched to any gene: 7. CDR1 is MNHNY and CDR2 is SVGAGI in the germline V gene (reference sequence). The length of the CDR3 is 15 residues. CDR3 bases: TGTGCCAGCAGAACCGACAGGGGAGATAATGAAAAACTGTTTTTT. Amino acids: CASRTDRGDNEKLFF.